The 20 T cell receptor beta chains presented below share a single source sample, sequenced in a study of control samples from healthy donors and cancer patients. Sequenced by immunoSEQ multiplex PCR; TCRdb stores in-frame clones only, minus some. The sample consists of 95,000 to 150,000 clones, approximately 87% of them appearing once. Sequences were obtained from blood. The receptors stem from a man aged 30 to 39 in good health.

The chain has TRBV19 and TRBJ1-2, with D unclear. This CDR3 has 13 amino acids. The V end was cut by 6 bases, the J end by 0 bases, with 8 bases between. Germline values: CDR1 LNHDA, CDR2 SQIVND (reference sequence). The CDR3 DNA reads as TGTGCCAGTAGCTCGAATGCTAACTATGGCTACACCTTC. Protein product: CASSSNANYGYTF.

The chain links TRBV19 to TRBJ1-2; D remains unclear. Trimming removed 4 bases from V and 0 bases from J, with 9 bases in between. Germline CDR1 reads LNHDA; CDR2 reads SQIVND (reference sequence). This CDR3 region has 14 residues. CDR3 protein: CASSTVGTNYGYTF. Written as DNA, the CDR3 is TGTGCCAGTAGTACGGTGGGGACTAACTATGGCTACACCTTC.

This sequence joins TRBV18 and TRBJ2-7; D is perhaps TRBD2 (6 bases). Germline lookup yields CDR1 KGHSH and CDR2 LQKENI. The length of the CDR3 is 14 residues. Trimming pared 1 base from V and 0 bases from J, leaving 7 bases between. The CDR3 here is CASSPQGLSYEQYF. CDR3 sequence (DNA): TGTGCCAGCTCACCACAGGGACTCTCCTACGAGCAGTACTTC.

J is TRBJ2-4 and V is TRBV3-1 (or the pseudogene TRBV3-2); tentative D call: TRBD1 (6 bases). This CDR3 region has 16 residues. The V gene lost 3 bases and the J gene lost 1 base, with 13 bases spanning the gap. Germline V gene sequence: CDR1 LGHDT, CDR2 YNNKEL (reference sequence). In nucleotides, the CDR3 is TGTGCCAGCAGCCACTTTTTGACAGGCGCCAAAAACATTCAGTACTTC. Translated: CASSHFLTGAKNIQYF.

The CDR3 reads CAISGQRTIYF. The CDR3 region has the DNA TGTGCCATCAGTGGCCAGCGCACCATATATTTT. The V gene is TRBV10-3, the J gene TRBJ1-3; no clear D. Germline loops: CDR1 ENHRY, CDR2 SYGVKD. The V end lost 4 bases, the J end lost 9 bases, and 7 bases lay between the germline ends. The CDR3 has 11 residues.

The chain recombines TRBV19 with TRBJ2-3; the D gene is possibly TRBD1 (6 bases). Germline CDR1 LNHDA, CDR2 SQIVND (reference sequence). This CDR3 has 15 amino acids. V shed 7 bases and J shed 2 bases, with 16 bases lying between them. The CDR3 bases are TGTGCCAGTATCCCCGGGGACACTTCCACAGATACGCAGTATTTT. As protein: CASIPGDTSTDTQYF.

This clone was observed a single time. V and J are TRBV2 and TRBJ1-1; 7 nucleotides line up with TRBD1. The junction had 5 bases not matched to a gene; V was cut back by 6 bases and J by 1 base. The CDR3 has 14 residues. CDR1 SNHLY and CDR2 FYNNEI come from the germline V gene. The CDR3 spells CASSLRGGNTEAFF. Here the CDR3 DNA reads TGTGCCAGCAGCCTCAGGGGGGGGAACACTGAAGCTTTCTTT. The full variable domain, completed using reference TRBV2 and TRBJ1-1, is EPEVTQTPSHQVTQMGQEVILRCVPISNHLYFYWYRQILGQKVEFLVSFYNNEISEKSEIFDDQFSVERPDGSNFTLKIRSTKLEDSAMYFCASSLRGGNTEAFFGQGTRLTVV.

This sequence joins TRBV11-2 and TRBJ2-2, with D perhaps TRBD1 (5 bases). Trimming took off 5 bases at V and 2 bases at J, with 12 bases between the two ends. CDR1 SGHAT and CDR2 FQNNGV come from the germline V gene. CDR3 length equals 15 residues. The CDR3 DNA is TGTGCCAGCAGCCAACGACAGCAAAACACCGGGGAGCTGTTTTTT. Translation: CASSQRQQNTGELFF.

The chain joins TRBV9 to TRBJ2-5, with 7 bases aligning to TRBD1. Germline lookup yields CDR1 SGDLS and CDR2 YYNGEE. This CDR3 region has 14 residues. With 3 bases clipped from V and 4 bases from J, the junction kept 6 bases outside the gene matches. The CDR3: CASSALTGPETQYF. CDR3 DNA: TGTGCCAGCAGCGCTCTGACAGGGCCAGAGACCCAGTACTTC.

This chain connects TRBV4-1 to TRBJ1-5; D not certain. Germline loops: CDR1 MGHRA, CDR2 YSYEKL. V lost 1 base and J lost 0, with 13 bases in between. This CDR3 has 17 residues. Written as DNA, the CDR3 is TGCGCCAGCAGCCAAGCCGCTTTATTGGGTAGCAATCAGCCCCAGCATTTT. Translation gives CASSQAALLGSNQPQHF.

This rearrangement joins TRBV6-6 to TRBJ1-4, with D uncertain. This CDR3 is 16 amino acids long. The germline V gene has CDR1 MNHNY and CDR2 SVGAGI (reference sequence). V was trimmed by 0 bases and J by 5 bases, leaving 13 bases between them. The CDR3 reads CASSYSKEELNEKLFF. The CDR3 nucleotides read TGTGCCAGCAGTTACTCGAAGGAAGAGTTAAATGAAAAACTGTTTTTT.

The chain joins TRBV7-2 to TRBJ1-2, with unresolved D. There are 13 residues in the CDR3. The V and J ends lost 5 bases and 6 bases respectively, with 13 bases between them. The germline CDR1 and CDR2 sequences are SGHTA and FQGNSA. In DNA, the CDR3 is TGTGCCAGCAGCCTACAGCCTGGTGATGGCTACACCTTC. Its translation: CASSLQPGDGYTF.

The chain is built from TRBV10-3 and TRBJ2-7, with 7 bases lining up with TRBD1. V was pared by 0 bases and J by 0 bases, with 2 bases of the junction left unmatched. The CDR3 runs to 15 residues. CDR1 is ENHRY and CDR2 is SYGVKD in the germline V gene. The CDR3 loop reads CAISESTGSSYEQYV. The CDR3 nucleotides are TGTGCCATCAGTGAGTCGACAGGGAGCTCCTACGAGCAGTACGTC.

The rearrangement links TRBV12-3 or TRBV12-4 to TRBJ1-6; D is unresolved. The CDR3 loop spans 13 amino acids. Trimming left V 0 bases short and J 9 bases short, with 6 bases between. The DNA of the CDR3 is TGTGCCAGCAGTTTAGCGCTCGGTTCACCCCTCCACTTT. Protein product: CASSLALGSPLHF.

V gene TRBV6-5 combines with J gene TRBJ1-2; no reliable D call. CDR1 and CDR2 (germline): MNHEY, SVGAGI. CDR3 length: 14 residues. V was shortened by 4 bases and J by 1 base, with 10 bases between the two germline ends. The CDR3 loop reads CASSSRSFNYGYTF. The DNA for the CDR3 is TGTGCCAGCAGTTCCCGGTCGTTTAACTATGGCTACACCTTC.

A remark on this clone: An end of the junction does not agree with germline; a read error may underlie this. The chain has TRBV2 and TRBJ1-1, with 7 bases matching TRBD1. The CDR3 runs to 14 residues. Germline CDR1 SNHLY, CDR2 FYNNEI. CDR3 protein: CASREGQVNTEAFF. The CDR3, as DNA: TGTGCCAGCAGGGAAGGACAGGTGAACACTGAAGCTTTCTTT.

The chain couples TRBV29-1 to TRBJ1-1; D is uncertain. Germline V lookup: CDR1 SQVTM, CDR2 ANQGSEA. Deletions cut 4 bases from V and 3 bases from J, with 15 bases between. The CDR3 runs to 14 residues. The CDR3 nucleotides are TGCAGCGTTGTGTATAGGGCCCGGCACACTGAAGCTTTCTTT. This gives the protein CSVVYRARHTEAFF.

V usage is TRBV27 and J usage is TRBJ1-2; D remains unclear. Trimming left V 2 bases short and J 2 bases short, with 9 bases between. CDR3 length: 14 residues. Per the germline V gene, CDR1 is MNHEY and CDR2 is SMNVEV (reference sequence). CDR3 nucleotides: TGTGCCAGCAGTTTAGCCGGGGAAAACTATGGCTACACCTTC. Translating gives CASSLAGENYGYTF.

CDR3 nucleotides: TGTGCCAGCAGTCCAAACTACGAGCAGTACTTC. Translation: CASSPNYEQYF. The chain carries TRBV6-2 or TRBV6-3 and TRBJ2-7; D call uncertain. Between the trimmed V and J ends, which lost 5 bases and 3 bases, there was a span of 5 bases. CDR1 and CDR2 (germline): MNHEY, SVGEGT. This CDR3 has 11 amino acids.

The chain links TRBV9 to TRBJ1-4, with D unclear. The CDR3 is made up of 13 amino acids. Germline CDR1 reads SGDLS; CDR2 reads YYNGEE. V shed 2 bases and J shed 4 bases, with 6 bases lying between them. The CDR3 nucleotides read TGTGCCAGCAGCGTCTCAAGTAATGAAAAACTGTTTTTT. Translation gives CASSVSSNEKLFF.